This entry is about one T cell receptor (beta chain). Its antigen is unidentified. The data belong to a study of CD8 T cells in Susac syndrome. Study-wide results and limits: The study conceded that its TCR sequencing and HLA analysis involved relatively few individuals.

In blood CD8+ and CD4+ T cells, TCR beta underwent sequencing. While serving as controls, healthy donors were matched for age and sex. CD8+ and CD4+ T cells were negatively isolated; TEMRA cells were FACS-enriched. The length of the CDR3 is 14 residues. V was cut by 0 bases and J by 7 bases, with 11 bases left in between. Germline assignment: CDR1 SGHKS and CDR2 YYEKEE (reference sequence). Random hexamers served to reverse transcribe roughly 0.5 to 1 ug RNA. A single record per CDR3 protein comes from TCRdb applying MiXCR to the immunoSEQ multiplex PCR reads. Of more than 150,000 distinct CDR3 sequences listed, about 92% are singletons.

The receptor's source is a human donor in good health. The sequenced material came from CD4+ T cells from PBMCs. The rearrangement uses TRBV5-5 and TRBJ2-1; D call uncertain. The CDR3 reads CASSLGLAYNEQFF. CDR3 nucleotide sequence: TGTGCCAGCAGCTTGGGACTGGCGTATAATGAGCAGTTCTTC.